Sequencing of this TCR beta chain was carried out in a study of vaccination effects on CD4 cells after COVID-19. Background on the study: Post-vaccine samples followed the second dose by a median of 72 days.

V was cut by 0 bases and J by 0 bases, with 12 bases left in between. Germline V lookup: CDR1 MGHRA, CDR2 YSYEKL. This CDR3 has 18 amino acids. A remark on this clone: Its antigen is as yet unknown.

Antigen-specific CD4+ T cell clonotypes were called by their expansion after viral peptide-pool culture in ViraFEST. Between days 9 and 11 of culture, CD4+ T cells were separated out. Of the BNT162b2 and mRNA-1273 vaccines, participants received two doses of one or the other. A half-medium replacement with IL-2 medium was carried out on days 3 and 7. Using immunoSEQ multiplex PCR, the repertoire was profiled, and TCRdb retains in-frame clones only, with some absent. In the table there are approximately 30,000 clones, approximately 78% of which are singletons. Source: CD4+ T cells from PBMCs cultured with HCoV-NL63 spike peptides, taken after COVID-19 vaccination. The chain combines TRBV4-1 with TRBJ2-6, with D possibly being TRBD1 (6 bases). This receptor was obtained from a human donor who received a COVID-19 vaccine. Some clones in this sample may be carry-over from other donors' samples. DNA for the CDR3: TGCGCCAGCAGCCAAGATTGGGGACACCGCTCTGGGGCCAACGTCCTGACTTTC. Translated: CASSQDWGHRSGANVLTF.